These 20 T cell receptor beta chains share one sample of origin, sequenced in a study of blood T cell repertoires in COVID-19. The method was immunoSEQ multiplex PCR; TCRdb's version includes in-frame clones alone and lacks a portion of them. The sample lists around 320,000 clones, almost 85% occurring once. The sequenced material came from peripheral blood. The receptors come from a human donor in a cohort sampled during active COVID-19.

The CDR3 loop is CAIRGEQETQYF. In DNA, the CDR3 is TGTGCCATAAGGGGTGAACAAGAGACCCAGTACTTC. This sequence joins TRBV10-3 and TRBJ2-5; the D gene is possibly TRBD1 (5 bases). V was cut by 9 bases and J by 2 bases, with 10 bases left in between. Per germline, CDR1 ENHRY and CDR2 SYGVKD. The CDR3 length is 12 residues.

The V call is TRBV12-3 or TRBV12-4, the J call TRBJ2-4, with 9 bases that match TRBD1. V lost 6 bases, J lost 9 bases, and 6 bases stayed unmatched. There are 13 residues in the CDR3. The CDR3 region is CASRRTGVVIQYF. The DNA for the CDR3 is TGTGCCAGCAGACGGACAGGGGTTGTCATTCAGTACTTC.

The genes are TRBV27 and TRBJ1-5, with D perhaps TRBD1 (5 bases). This CDR3 spans 13 amino acids. V shed 5 bases and J shed 7 bases, with 12 bases lying between them. Looked up from germline, CDR1 is MNHEY and CDR2 is SMNVEV (reference sequence). The CDR3 coding sequence is TGTGCCAGCAGTCCAGGGTCTTGGCAGCCCCAGCATTTT. It is translated as CASSPGSWQPQHF.

The rearrangement joins TRBV7-9 to TRBJ2-7, with D unresolved. The CDR3 runs to 16 residues. Germline V CDR1 and CDR2: SEHNR, FQNEAQ (reference sequence). The germline V and J ends were trimmed by 1 base and 5 bases, with 18 bases remaining between them. The CDR3 protein is CASSLVMAPARDEQYF. CDR3 coding DNA: TGTGCCAGCAGCTTAGTTATGGCACCGGCTCGGGACGAGCAGTACTTC.

To note about this clone: One base away lies a much larger clone, so this may be a sequencing read error. The V gene is TRBV3-1 (or the pseudogene TRBV3-2), the J gene TRBJ1-2, with TRBD1 identical over 9 bases. This CDR3 is 13 amino acids long. The junction had 3 bases not matched to a gene; V was cut back by 5 bases and J by 5 bases. Looked up from germline, CDR1 is LGHDT and CDR2 is YNNKEL (reference sequence). Here the CDR3 reads CASSKGQGYGYTF. In DNA, the CDR3 is TGTGCCAGCAGCAAGGGACAGGGTTATGGCTACACCTTC.

The J gene is TRBJ2-4, the V gene TRBV3-1 (or the pseudogene TRBV3-2); D remains ambiguous. Trimming left V 1 base short and J 1 base short, with 23 bases between. The germline CDR1 and CDR2 sequences are LGHDT and YNNKEL (reference sequence). CDR3 length equals 20 residues. The CDR3 bases are TGTGCCAGCAGCCAAGTTTTTGGCTCCCAAACCTCCCGCGCCAAAAACATTCAGTACTTC. Its protein is CASSQVFGSQTSRAKNIQYF.

The rearrangement uses TRBV18 and TRBJ2-3, with a possible D match to TRBD1 (6 bases). Trimming shortened V by 3 bases and J by 2 bases, and 15 bases separated the two germline ends. The CDR3 is made up of 16 amino acids. Germline loops: CDR1 KGHSH, CDR2 LQKENI. This CDR3 is CASSPLGTSTTDTQYF. The CDR3 nucleotides are TGTGCCAGCTCACCCTTAGGGACATCCACCACAGATACGCAGTATTTT.

V usage is TRBV9 and J usage is TRBJ1-1; D is perhaps TRBD1 (5 bases). The CDR3 has 14 amino acids. V dropped 0 bases and J dropped 5 bases, with 11 bases sitting between them. Germline values: CDR1 SGDLS, CDR2 YYNGEE. The CDR3 loop is CASSVADTGTEAFF. CDR3 sequence (DNA): TGTGCCAGCAGCGTAGCGGACACTGGGACTGAAGCTTTCTTT.

Details on this clone: Other DNA sequences in the sample encode the same CDR3. The CDR3 region has the DNA TGCGCCAGCAGCTTGGGTACGGTAAACACTGAAGCTTTCTTT. It yields the protein CASSLGTVNTEAFF. The rearrangement joins TRBV5-1 to TRBJ1-1; D unresolved. Germline values: CDR1 SGHRS, CDR2 YFSETQ. The CDR3 runs 14 residues. Trimming cost V 0 bases and J 2 bases, with 8 bases left between them.

The J gene is TRBJ2-5, the V gene TRBV30; 15 nucleotides align to TRBD2. Germline V gives CDR1 GTSNPN, CDR2 SVGIG (reference sequence). CDR3 length: 19 residues. Germline trimming cut 2 bases from V and 0 bases from J; bases unmatched to any gene: 10. CDR3 sequence: CAWSKNGLAGGRHQETQYF. The CDR3 bases are TGTGCCTGGAGTAAAAACGGACTAGCGGGGGGGCGGCACCAAGAGACCCAGTACTTC. The full variable domain, completed using reference TRBV30 and TRBJ2-5, is SQTIHQWPATLVQPVGSPLSLECTVEGTSNPNLYWYRQAAGRGLQLLFYSVGIGQISSEVPQNLSASRPQDRQFILSSKKLLLSDSGFYLCAWSKNGLAGGRHQETQYFGPGTRLLVL.

The sample holds a few counts of this clone. The CDR3 sequence: CASVEVYRTEAFF. The CDR3 region has the DNA TGTGCCAGCGTTGAAGTCTACCGGACTGAAGCTTTCTTT. V is TRBV2 and J is TRBJ1-1, with D hard to call. This CDR3 has 13 amino acids. Trimming cost V 8 bases and J 5 bases, with 15 bases left between them. Looked up from germline, CDR1 is SNHLY and CDR2 is FYNNEI.

The J gene is TRBJ2-5, the V gene TRBV2; 14 bases line up with TRBD2. The CDR3 contains 15 residues. CDR1 and CDR2 (germline): SNHLY, FYNNEI. The J segment lost 5 bases and the V segment lost 3 bases, leaving 2 bases of the junction unmatched. The CDR3 DNA reads as TGTGCCAGCAGTGAGGGGACTAGCGGGGGTGAGACCCAGTACTTC. As protein: CASSEGTSGGETQYF.

V gene TRBV5-1 combines with J gene TRBJ1-2, with D possibly TRBD1 on 6 matching bases. The CDR3 is made up of 16 amino acids. V gave up 0 bases and J gave up 8 bases, with 20 bases separating them. Germline values: CDR1 SGHRS, CDR2 YFSETQ. Here the CDR3 reads CASSLEVKGRGTGYTF. In DNA form, the CDR3 reads TGCGCCAGCAGCTTGGAGGTAAAGGGCAGGGGAACCGGCTACACCTTC. Combining the CDR3 with reference TRBV5-1 and TRBJ1-2 gives the whole variable domain KAGVTQTPRYLIKTRGQQVTLSCSPISGHRSVSWYQQTPGQGLQFLFEYFSETQRNKGNFPGRFSGRQFSNSRSEMNVSTLELGDSALYLCASSLEVKGRGTGYTFGSGTRLTVV.

The chain is built from TRBV6-5 and TRBJ2-3; 8 bases fit TRBD1. The CDR3 spans 14 residues. Trimming cost V 8 bases and J 6 bases; bases outside gene matches: 10. Germline assignment: CDR1 MNHEY and CDR2 SVGAGI. The CDR3 reads CASRRTGPGDTQYF. CDR3 coding DNA: TGTGCCAGCCGGAGGACAGGGCCTGGGGATACGCAGTATTTT.

Comment on this clone: Compared with germline, one end of the junction differs, possibly owing to a read error. This sequence joins TRBV12-5 and TRBJ1-2; no clear D gene. Germline assignment: CDR1 LGHNT and CDR2 FRNRAP. CDR3 length: 11 amino acids. CDR3 residues: CASGLRGGNSF. The CDR3, as DNA: TGTGCTAGTGGTTTGCGGGGTGGGAACAGCTTC.

There are many counts of this clone. The chain combines TRBV7-8 with TRBJ2-7, with 9 bases aligning to TRBD1. This CDR3 spans 15 amino acids. Per germline, CDR1 SGHVS and CDR2 FQNEAQ. The J segment lost 5 bases and the V segment lost 2 bases, leaving 7 bases of the junction unmatched. The CDR3 region has the DNA TGTGCCAGCAGCTTATGGGACAGGGAATTCAACGAGCAGTACTTC. Amino acids: CASSLWDREFNEQYF.

This chain joins TRBV2 and TRBJ2-7; maybe TRBD2 (5 bases). Germline CDR1 SNHLY, CDR2 FYNNEI. This CDR3 comprises 13 residues. V lost 3 bases and J 3 bases, leaving 9 bases between the germline ends. CDR3 loop: CASSEDGVYEQYF. The CDR3 DNA is TGTGCCAGCAGTGAGGACGGGGTCTACGAGCAGTACTTC. The variable domain in full, with the rest retrieved from reference TRBV2 and TRBJ2-7, is EPEVTQTPSHQVTQMGQEVILRCVPISNHLYFYWYRQILGQKVEFLVSFYNNEISEKSEIFDDQFSVERPDGSNFTLKIRSTKLEDSAMYFCASSEDGVYEQYFGPGTRLTVT.

The chain links TRBV28 to TRBJ2-1; D is possibly TRBD2 (7 bases). This CDR3 comprises 18 residues. Germline values: CDR1 MDHEN, CDR2 SYDVKM. V shed 3 bases and J shed 0 bases, with 18 bases lying between them. CDR3 amino acids: CASSFPRGLRGSYNEQFF. CDR3 DNA: TGTGCCAGCAGTTTCCCGCGGGGGCTTAGGGGCTCCTACAATGAGCAGTTCTTC. The full variable domain, its missing parts supplied by reference TRBV28 and TRBJ2-1, is DVKVTQSSRYLVKRTGEKVFLECVQDMDHENMFWYRQDPGLGLRLIYFSYDVKMKEKGDIPEGYSVSREKKERFSLILESASTNQTSMYLCASSFPRGLRGSYNEQFFGPGTRLTVL.

V gene TRBV12-5 combines with J gene TRBJ1-5; the D gene is possibly TRBD1 (5 bases). Looked up from germline, CDR1 is LGHNT and CDR2 is FRNRAP. The V and J ends lost 6 bases and 2 bases respectively, with 11 bases between them. This CDR3 region has 14 residues. CDR3 amino acids: CASGPAGGNQPQHF. DNA for the CDR3: TGTGCTAGTGGACCTGCGGGGGGCAATCAGCCCCAGCATTTT.

The chain joins TRBV4-2 to TRBJ1-2, with TRBD1 identical over 11 bases. V was clipped by 4 bases and J by 8 bases; unmatched bases: 9. The CDR3 spans 15 residues. CDR1 is LGHNA, CDR2 YNFKEQ, per germline. CDR3 protein: CASSPRDRGGEGYTF. The CDR3 bases are TGTGCCAGCAGCCCCCGGGACAGGGGGGGGGAGGGCTACACCTTC.